These 22 T cell receptor beta chains were sequenced from one sample in a study of blood T cell repertoires in COVID-19. Sequenced by immunoSEQ multiplex PCR; TCRdb stores in-frame clones only, minus some. In the table there are under 15,000 clones, roughly 91% of which are singletons. The material sequenced was peripheral blood. These receptors originate from a human donor in a cohort sampled during active COVID-19.

The chain recombines TRBV5-1 with TRBJ1-4; 7 bases match TRBD1. Trimming cost V 4 bases and J 3 bases; bases outside gene matches: 3. The CDR3 runs 14 residues. The germline V gene encodes CDR1 SGHRS and CDR2 YFSETQ. CDR3 sequence: CASSLGTANEKLFF. The CDR3 region has the DNA TGCGCCAGCAGCCTCGGGACAGCTAATGAAAAACTGTTTTTT. Full variable domain (outside the CDR3, taken from reference TRBV5-1 and TRBJ1-4): KAGVTQTPRYLIKTRGQQVTLSCSPISGHRSVSWYQQTPGQGLQFLFEYFSETQRNKGNFPGRFSGRQFSNSRSEMNVSTLELGDSALYLCASSLGTANEKLFFGSGTQLSVL.

As regards this clone: At one end the junction does not follow the germline gene, possibly because of a read error. The V gene is TRBV28, the J gene TRBJ2-5, with a tentative D call TRBD2 (6 bases). This CDR3 is built from 14 residues. Germline V gives CDR1 MDHEN, CDR2 SYDVKM. Written as DNA, the CDR3 is TGTGCCAGCAGTTTAGCAGCGCCCCAGGGACGGGGGAACTTC. The encoded protein is CASSLAAPQGRGNF.

This chain connects TRBV5-1 to TRBJ2-5; unclear D gene. V lost 2 bases and J lost 3, with 11 bases in between. Germline V gene sequence: CDR1 SGHRS, CDR2 YFSETQ. The CDR3 runs 14 residues. The CDR3 loop is CASSFLNSEETQYF. The CDR3 DNA follows: TGCGCCAGCAGCTTTCTTAACTCTGAAGAGACCCAGTACTTC.

This sequence joins TRBV28 and TRBJ2-7, with 8 bases aligning to TRBD2. The V and J ends lost 1 base and 4 bases, in that order; junction bases with no gene match: 6. CDR3 length equals 15 residues. Germline values: CDR1 MDHEN, CDR2 SYDVKM. Here the CDR3 reads CASSLYTGGLYEQYF. The DNA of the CDR3 is TGTGCCAGCAGTTTATACACGGGAGGGCTTTACGAGCAGTACTTC.

The rearrangement joins TRBV15 to TRBJ1-2, with D perhaps TRBD1 (5 bases). Between the trimmed V and J ends, which lost 3 bases and 6 bases, there was a span of 17 bases. The CDR3 spans 15 residues. Germline CDR1 reads LNHNV; CDR2 reads YYDKDF (reference sequence). CDR3 DNA sequence: TGTGCCACCAGCAGTCCTAACAGCCCGGGGGATGGCTACACCTTC. Protein product: CATSSPNSPGDGYTF.

The J gene is TRBJ1-1, the V gene TRBV2, with no clear D. V shed 2 bases and J shed 0 bases, with 13 bases lying between them. The CDR3 spans 16 residues. From germline, CDR1 is SNHLY and CDR2 FYNNEI. As DNA, the CDR3 is TGTGCCAGCAGTGAAAGTGTAGTCCGGTTGAACACTGAAGCTTTCTTT. Encoded protein: CASSESVVRLNTEAFF. Drawing the rest from reference TRBV2 and TRBJ1-1, the complete variable domain is EPEVTQTPSHQVTQMGQEVILRCVPISNHLYFYWYRQILGQKVEFLVSFYNNEISEKSEIFDDQFSVERPDGSNFTLKIRSTKLEDSAMYFCASSESVVRLNTEAFFGQGTRLTVV.

The CDR3 sequence: CSSSRTGVDPEAFF. The CDR3 region has the DNA TGCAGCTCTTCTCGGACAGGGGTAGACCCTGAAGCTTTCTTT. The chain recombines TRBV29-1 with TRBJ1-1, with 9 bases aligning to TRBD1. This CDR3 is built from 14 residues. V gave up 8 bases and J gave up 6 bases; unmatched junction bases: 13. Germline V gene data show CDR1 as SQVTM and CDR2 as ANQGSEA.

In the case of this clone: Relative to the germline gene, one junction end is altered; a read error may explain this. The chain has TRBV7-7 and TRBJ2-5; possible D gene TRBD2, 6 bases. The CDR3 covers 13 residues. Germline values: CDR1 SSHAT, CDR2 FNYEAQ (reference sequence). CDR3 amino acids: CASSLDGGKTQYF. CDR3 coding DNA: TGTGCTAGCAGCTTAGATGGGGGGAAGACCCAGTACTTC.

The CDR3 coding sequence is TGTGCCAGCAGCTTCTCTAACTATGGCTACACCTTC. Its protein product is CASSFSNYGYTF. The chain combines TRBV5-6 with TRBJ1-2, with D unclear. CDR1 is SGHDT, CDR2 YYEEEE, per germline. Trimming stripped 2 bases from V and 0 bases from J, with 2 bases between. The CDR3 covers 12 residues. Complete variable domain (other parts from reference TRBV5-6 and TRBJ1-2): DAGVTQSPTHLIKTRGQQVTLRCSPKSGHDTVSWYQQALGQGPQFIFQYYEEEERQRGNFPDRFSGHQFPNYSSELNVNALLLGDSALYLCASSFSNYGYTFGSGTRLTVV.

This chain joins TRBV19 and TRBJ1-1; D remains unclear. Trimming shortened V by 3 bases and J by 0 bases, and 11 bases separated the two germline ends. This CDR3 is 15 amino acids long. Germline V CDR1 and CDR2: LNHDA, SQIVND (reference sequence). The DNA of the CDR3 is TGTGCCAGTAGTATTTCTTTACTCTTGAACACTGAAGCTTTCTTT. This codes for CASSISLLLNTEAFF.

The sample holds one count of this clone. The genes are TRBV7-2 and TRBJ2-7, with a tentative D call TRBD2 (6 bases). CDR3 length equals 14 residues. Germline-derived CDR1 and CDR2 are SGHTA and FQGNSA. Between the trimmed V and J ends, which lost 5 bases and 4 bases, there was a span of 15 bases. The CDR3 spells CASSLGGKGYEQYF. For the CDR3, the DNA is TGTGCCAGCAGCCTCGGGGGAAAGGGATACGAGCAGTACTTC.

The J gene is TRBJ2-5, the V gene TRBV18; the D is unclear. Germline V lookup: CDR1 KGHSH, CDR2 LQKENI. V was shortened by 4 bases and J by 2 bases, with 8 bases between the two germline ends. The CDR3 totals 13 residues. In DNA, the CDR3 is TGTGCCAGCTCACGTGACATACAAGAGACCCAGTACTTC. Protein: CASSRDIQETQYF.

The V call is TRBV2, the J call TRBJ2-7; a possible D gene is TRBD2 (6 bases). Germline values: CDR1 SNHLY, CDR2 FYNNEI. V was shortened by 5 bases and J by 2 bases, with 16 bases between the two germline ends. The CDR3 contains 15 residues. The CDR3 spells CASSSLGGGTYEQYF. In DNA, the CDR3 is TGTGCCAGCAGTTCCCTAGGTGGGGGGACCTACGAGCAGTACTTC.

The rearrangement joins TRBV5-1 to TRBJ2-5; 9 nucleotides align to TRBD1. Germline CDR1 and CDR2: SGHRS and YFSETQ. The CDR3 is 14 amino acids. Unmatched junction bases numbered 6, after V lost 4 bases and J lost 5 bases. CDR3 bases: TGCGCCAGCAGCGGGACAGGGATATTGGAGACCCAGTACTTC. Its protein is CASSGTGILETQYF.

The CDR3 sequence is CASSVTGPRTDTQYF. CDR3 coding DNA: TGTGCCAGCAGCGTGACAGGTCCTCGCACAGATACGCAGTATTTT. This sequence joins TRBV9 and TRBJ2-3; possibly TRBD1 for D (6 bases). V gave up 2 bases and J gave up 1 base, with 11 bases separating them. Germline loops: CDR1 SGDLS, CDR2 YYNGEE. This CDR3 is built from 15 residues.

The V and J genes are TRBV5-1 and TRBJ2-3; 8 bases match TRBD2. The CDR3 extends over 15 amino acids. The V segment lost 1 base and the J segment 3 bases; nucleotides outside the gene matches: 4. CDR1 is SGHRS and CDR2 is YFSETQ in the germline V gene. CDR3 coding DNA: TGCGCCAGCAGCTTGTTCGGGAGGGGGACAGATACGCAGTATTTT. The encoded protein is CASSLFGRGTDTQYF.

V is TRBV10-3 and J is TRBJ1-1, with D perhaps TRBD1 (6 bases). The CDR3 runs to 13 residues. V dropped 10 bases and J dropped 2 bases, with 14 bases sitting between them. Per the germline V gene, CDR1 is ENHRY and CDR2 is SYGVKD. CDR3 in DNA: TGTGCCACCCGGAACAGGGACAACACTGAAGCTTTCTTT. It is translated as CATRNRDNTEAFF.

The chain recombines TRBV6-1 with TRBJ1-1; D is undetermined. V lost 3 bases and J 0 bases, leaving 5 bases between the germline ends. The germline gives CDR1 MNHNS, CDR2 SASEGT. CDR3 length equals 13 residues. CDR3 bases: TGTGCCAGCAGTGACAGGATGAACACTGAAGCTTTCTTT. Translation gives CASSDRMNTEAFF.

This clone is medium-sized by share. The rearrangement links TRBV6-2 or TRBV6-3 to TRBJ1-1; 7 bases agree with TRBD1. V lost 0 bases, J lost 9 bases, and 4 bases stayed unmatched. CDR1 is MNHEY and CDR2 is SVGEGT in the germline V gene. CDR3 size: 13 residues. CDR3 nucleotides: TGTGCCAGCAGTTACTCGACGGGACAGCAAGCTTTCTTT. This encodes CASSYSTGQQAFF.

The genes are TRBV19 and TRBJ2-1; weak D call: TRBD2 (5 bases). V was clipped by 4 bases and J by 0 bases, with 13 bases between them. The V gene's germline CDR1 is LNHDA and CDR2 SQIVND (reference sequence). The CDR3 covers 16 residues. Written as DNA, the CDR3 is TGTGCCAGTAGTAGGACTCGCACGGGCTCCTACAATGAGCAGTTCTTC. Translated: CASSRTRTGSYNEQFF.

The chain uses TRBV14 and TRBJ2-2, with D hard to call. Germline V lookup: CDR1 SGHDN, CDR2 FVKESK. The CDR3 sequence is 13 residues long. Trimming pared 1 base from V and 7 bases from J, leaving 7 bases between. CDR3 loop: CASSQAEVGELFF. The CDR3 DNA reads as TGTGCCAGCAGCCAAGCTGAGGTCGGGGAGCTGTTTTTT.

The chain joins TRBV2 to TRBJ2-7; D gene ambiguous. The CDR3 runs to 14 residues. Trimming left V 7 bases short and J 3 bases short, with 16 bases between. Germline V lookup: CDR1 SNHLY, CDR2 FYNNEI. CDR3 sequence: CASKVRVLLYEQYF. CDR3 bases: TGTGCCAGCAAGGTACGGGTCCTTCTCTACGAGCAGTACTTC.